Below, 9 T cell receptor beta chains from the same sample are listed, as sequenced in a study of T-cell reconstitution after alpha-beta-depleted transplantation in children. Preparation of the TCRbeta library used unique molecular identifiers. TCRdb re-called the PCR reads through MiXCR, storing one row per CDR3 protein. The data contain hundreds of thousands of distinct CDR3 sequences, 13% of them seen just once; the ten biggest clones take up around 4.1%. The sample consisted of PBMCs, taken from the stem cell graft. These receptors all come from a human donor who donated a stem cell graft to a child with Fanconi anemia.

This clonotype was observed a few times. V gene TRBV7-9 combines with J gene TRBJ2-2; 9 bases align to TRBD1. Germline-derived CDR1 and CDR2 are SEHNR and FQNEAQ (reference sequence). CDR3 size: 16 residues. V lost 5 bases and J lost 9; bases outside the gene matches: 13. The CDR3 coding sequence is TGTGCCAGCAGCCTTCCGGGACAGGGATTAGCTCGGGAGCTGTTTTTT. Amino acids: CASSLPGQGLARELFF.

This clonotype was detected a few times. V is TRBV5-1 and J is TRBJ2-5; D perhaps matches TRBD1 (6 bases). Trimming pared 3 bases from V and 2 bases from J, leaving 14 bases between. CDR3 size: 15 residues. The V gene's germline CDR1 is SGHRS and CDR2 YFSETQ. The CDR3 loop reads CASSSLGQEQETQYF. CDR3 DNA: TGCGCCAGCAGCTCGCTGGGACAAGAGCAAGAGACCCAGTACTTC.

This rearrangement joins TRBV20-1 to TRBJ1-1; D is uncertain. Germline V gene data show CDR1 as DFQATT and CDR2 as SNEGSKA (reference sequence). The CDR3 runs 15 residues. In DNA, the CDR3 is TGCTGCGCTGATAACGCAGCGCGGGTCGGCACTGAAGCTTTCTTT. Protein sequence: CCADNAARVGTEAFF.

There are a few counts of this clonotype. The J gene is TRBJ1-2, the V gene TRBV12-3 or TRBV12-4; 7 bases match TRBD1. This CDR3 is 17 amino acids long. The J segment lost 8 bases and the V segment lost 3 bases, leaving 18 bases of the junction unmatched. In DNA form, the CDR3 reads TGTGCCAGCAGTTTGTCCGGGACAGCCGTCCGGGAGAAGGGCTACACCTTC. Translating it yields CASSLSGTAVREKGYTF.

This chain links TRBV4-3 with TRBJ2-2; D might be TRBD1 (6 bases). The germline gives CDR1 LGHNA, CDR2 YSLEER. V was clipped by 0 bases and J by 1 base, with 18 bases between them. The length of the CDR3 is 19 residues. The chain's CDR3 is CASSQDSAAGAGNTGELFF. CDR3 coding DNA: TGCGCCAGCAGCCAAGATTCGGCAGCAGGGGCCGGGAACACCGGGGAGCTGTTTTTT.

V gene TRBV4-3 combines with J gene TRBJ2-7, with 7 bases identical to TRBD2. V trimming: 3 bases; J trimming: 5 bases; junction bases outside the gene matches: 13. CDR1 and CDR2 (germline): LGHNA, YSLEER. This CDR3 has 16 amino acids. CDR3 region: CASSQLGGTLANEQYF. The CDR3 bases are TGCGCCAGCAGCCAGTTGGGAGGGACCCTTGCCAACGAGCAGTACTTC.

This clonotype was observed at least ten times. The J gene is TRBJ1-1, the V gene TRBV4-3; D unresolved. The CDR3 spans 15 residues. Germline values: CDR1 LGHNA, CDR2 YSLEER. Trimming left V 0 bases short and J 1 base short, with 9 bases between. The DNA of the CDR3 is TGCGCCAGCAGCCAAGAAGCGGGCGCGAACACTGAAGCTTTCTTT. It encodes CASSQEAGANTEAFF.

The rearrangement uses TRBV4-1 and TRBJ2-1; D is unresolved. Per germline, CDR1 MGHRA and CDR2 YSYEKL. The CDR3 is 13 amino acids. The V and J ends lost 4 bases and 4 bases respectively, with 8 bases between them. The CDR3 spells CASSRIPYNEQFF. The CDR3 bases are TGCGCCAGCAGCCGTATCCCATACAATGAGCAGTTCTTC.

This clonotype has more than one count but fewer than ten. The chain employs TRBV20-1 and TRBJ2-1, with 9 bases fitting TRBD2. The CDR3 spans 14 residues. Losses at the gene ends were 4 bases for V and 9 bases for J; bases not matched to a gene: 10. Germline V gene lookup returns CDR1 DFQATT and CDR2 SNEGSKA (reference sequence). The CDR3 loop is CSANPLAGYGEQFF. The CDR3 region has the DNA TGCAGTGCTAACCCCCTAGCGGGGTACGGTGAGCAGTTCTTC.